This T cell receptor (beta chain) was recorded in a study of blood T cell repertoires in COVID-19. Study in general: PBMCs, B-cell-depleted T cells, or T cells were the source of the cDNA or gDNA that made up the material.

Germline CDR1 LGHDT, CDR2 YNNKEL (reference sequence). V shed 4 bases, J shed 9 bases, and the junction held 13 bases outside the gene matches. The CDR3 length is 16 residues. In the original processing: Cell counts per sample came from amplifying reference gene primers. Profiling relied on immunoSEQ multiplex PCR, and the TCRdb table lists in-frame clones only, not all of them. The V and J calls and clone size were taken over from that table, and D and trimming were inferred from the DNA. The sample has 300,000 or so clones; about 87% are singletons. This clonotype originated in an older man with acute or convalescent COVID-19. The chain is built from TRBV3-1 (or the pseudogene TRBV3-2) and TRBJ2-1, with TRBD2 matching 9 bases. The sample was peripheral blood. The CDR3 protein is CASSPIRSGGPGEQFF. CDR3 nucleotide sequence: TGTGCCAGCAGCCCTATTAGGAGCGGGGGGCCTGGTGAGCAGTTCTTC.